This T cell receptor beta chain was sequenced in a study of cytomegalovirus exposure and HLA in healthy donors. The study's findings and limits: In vitro work confirmed that a few CMV-associated chains recognize CMV antigens.

This CDR3 region has 15 residues. Trimming at V came to 7 bases and at J to 6 bases, leaving 13 bases not matched to a gene. From germline, CDR1 is SQVTM and CDR2 ANQGSEA. Each donor was healthy, and each was a bone marrow donor. The primer mix had 60 Vbeta and 13 Jbeta primers. The repertoire was sequenced with immunoSEQ multiplex PCR; TCRdb's copy has only in-frame clones and lacks some. This table holds some 140,000 clones, just under 80% found once. This clone showed up just once. Its antigen is currently unknown. The genes are TRBV29-1 and TRBJ2-1; 9 bases are a match to TRBD2. The sequencing input was PBMCs. The clonotype originates from a man aged 30 to 45 in good health. The CDR3 region has the DNA TGCAGCGCCGGGCTACCTAGCGGGAATAGCAATGAGCAGTTCTTC. Translated, it gives CSAGLPSGNSNEQFF.